The TCR beta chain under discussion was sequenced for a study of CD8 T cells in ankylosing spondylitis. General study findings and limits: Reactive arthritis synovial fluid and blood previously showed some of these motif variants. What seemed typical of ankylosing spondylitis blood was a TCR beta motif built from eight highly homologous variants.

This clonotype has ten or more counts. As yet, its antigen is unknown. The CDR3 is made up of 11 amino acids. V shed 5 bases and J shed 3 bases, with 3 bases lying between them. Construction of TCR beta libraries was performed using quantitative 5'-RACE with molecular barcodes. TCRdb recomputed calls from the 5' RACE reads with MiXCR, one row per CDR3 protein. The repertoire holds a few hundred thousand distinct CDR3 sequences, with around 25% as singletons. Sequencing was performed on blood, either unsorted or a sorted T cell fraction (not recorded which). V and J are TRBV12-3 or TRBV12-4 and TRBJ2-3; the D is unclear. The receptor's source is a male donor with ankylosing spondylitis or in good health (not recorded which). CDR3 region: CASSQTDTQYF. CDR3 nucleotide sequence: TGTGCCAGCAGTCAGACAGATACGCAGTATTTT.